The present T cell receptor (beta chain) was sequenced within a study of blood T cell repertoires in COVID-19 (dated by TCRdb to 2020 to 2022). As for the study more broadly: Samples covering the acute and convalescent phases of COVID-19 were provided by collaborators in the United States, Italy and Spain. Samples came from the ongoing ImmuneRACE study (first 160 participants) plus 1,254 subjects from 6 global collaborators. Where available, HLA class I and class II types were obtained from metadata supplied by the sample provider rather than from assay-based typing. The repertoires were made available in a free public database intended to serve as a resource for research on the immune response to SARS-CoV-2. The prospective study material was composed of cDNA or gDNA derived from T cells, B-cell-depleted T cells, or PBMCs. The sample metadata nearly always contained a de-identified subject ID, COVID-19 status, age in years and sex. Subjects who had been exposed to COVID-19, were actively infected with it, or had recovered from it provided the deeply sampled blood TCRbeta repertoires that made up the dataset. Study-level results and caveats: The quantity of clinical and demographic metadata differed by source and by participant and was supplied without curation.

Comment on this clone: Its cognate antigen has yet to be identified. No base qualities exist here, and no much larger clone lies one base off it.

The CDR3 runs 13 residues from the cysteine to the phenylalanine. Only CDR3 DNA is held: 39 bases, read in frame from base 1. CDR1 and CDR2, looked up from the germline V gene, are KGHDR and SFDVKD. The junction shows trimming of 9 bases on V and 0 bases on J, plus 11 bases between the germline ends. TCRbeta CDR3 regions were amplified from genomic DNA by means of the immunoSEQ Assay, a bias-controlled multiplex PCR. From the authors' description of their analysis: The number of nucleated cells in each sample was estimated by amplification of reference gene primers within the assay. To quantify the absolute abundance of each unique TCRbeta CDR3 rearrangement, sequence reads were collapsed and filtered. Productive Simpson clonality was computed per sample as the square root of Simpson's diversity index over productive rearrangements. The source is immuneACCESS, and TCRdb retained only in-frame sequences with V and J called. Part of the clones is not carried over; for the studies checked, unresolved V genes explain less than half of this, and the remainder is unexplained. The V and J calls and clone size come from that table; D and trimming were worked out from the DNA. The sample table contains under 75,000 clones; only one count was recorded for about 86% of them. Around a sixth of the sample is taken by the ten largest.

The collaborating institutions used their own protocols to collect whole blood in K2EDTA tubes. Collaborator samples were shipped for TCRbeta analysis as frozen whole blood, isolated PBMCs, or DNA extracted from either sample type. The chain links TRBV24-1 with TRBJ2-7; 6 matching bases give a weak D call of TRBD2. The source of this sequence is a woman aged 80 or older with active COVID-19. Material: peripheral blood. The DNA sequence is as follows: TGTGCCACCGGGACGACTAGCTCCTACGAGCAGTACTTC. Translated, it gives CATGTTSSYEQYF.